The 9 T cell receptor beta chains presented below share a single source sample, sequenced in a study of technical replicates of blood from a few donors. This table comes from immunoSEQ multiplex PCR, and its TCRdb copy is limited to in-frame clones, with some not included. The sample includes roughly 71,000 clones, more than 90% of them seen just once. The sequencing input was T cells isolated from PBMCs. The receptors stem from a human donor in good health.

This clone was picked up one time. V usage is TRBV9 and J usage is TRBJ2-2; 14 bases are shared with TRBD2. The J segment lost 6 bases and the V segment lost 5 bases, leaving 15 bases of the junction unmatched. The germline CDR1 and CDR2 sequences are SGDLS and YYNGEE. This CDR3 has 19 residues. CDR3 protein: CASSPIRQTSGRAPGELFF. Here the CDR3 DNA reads TGTGCCAGCAGTCCCATAAGACAGACTAGCGGGAGGGCCCCCGGGGAGCTGTTTTTT.

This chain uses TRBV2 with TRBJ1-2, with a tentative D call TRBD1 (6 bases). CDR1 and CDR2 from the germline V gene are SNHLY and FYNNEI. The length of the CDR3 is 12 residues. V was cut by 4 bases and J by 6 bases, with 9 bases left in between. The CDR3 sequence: CASSGWGHGYTF. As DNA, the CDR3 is TGTGCCAGCAGTGGTTGGGGGCATGGCTACACCTTC.

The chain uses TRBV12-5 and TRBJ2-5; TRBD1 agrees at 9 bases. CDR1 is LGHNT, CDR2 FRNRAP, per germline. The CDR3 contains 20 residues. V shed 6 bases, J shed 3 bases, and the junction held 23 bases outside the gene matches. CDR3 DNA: TGTGCTAGTGGCCCCACCCCCGACAGGGGGTTAAGGTTGTTTGAAGAGACCCAGTACTTC. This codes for CASGPTPDRGLRLFEETQYF. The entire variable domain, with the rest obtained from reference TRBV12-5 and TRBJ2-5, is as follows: DARVTQTPRHKVTEMGQEVTMRCQPILGHNTVFWYRQTMMQGLELLAYFRNRAPLDDSGMPKDRFSAEMPDATLATLKIQPSEPRDSAVYFCASGPTPDRGLRLFEETQYFGPGTRLLVL.

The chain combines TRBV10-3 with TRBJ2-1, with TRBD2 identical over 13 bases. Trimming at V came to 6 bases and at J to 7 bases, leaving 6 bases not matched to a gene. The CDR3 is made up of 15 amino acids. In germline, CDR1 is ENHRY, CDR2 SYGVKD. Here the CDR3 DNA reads TGTGCCATCAGACCCGGACTAGCGGGAGAAAATGAGCAGTTCTTC. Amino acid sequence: CAIRPGLAGENEQFF.

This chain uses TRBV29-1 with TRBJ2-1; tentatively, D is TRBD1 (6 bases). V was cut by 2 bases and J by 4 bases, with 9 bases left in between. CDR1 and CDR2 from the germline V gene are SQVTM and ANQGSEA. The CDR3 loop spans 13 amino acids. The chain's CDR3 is CSVEWDNYNEQFF. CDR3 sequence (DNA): TGCAGCGTTGAATGGGACAATTACAATGAGCAGTTCTTC.

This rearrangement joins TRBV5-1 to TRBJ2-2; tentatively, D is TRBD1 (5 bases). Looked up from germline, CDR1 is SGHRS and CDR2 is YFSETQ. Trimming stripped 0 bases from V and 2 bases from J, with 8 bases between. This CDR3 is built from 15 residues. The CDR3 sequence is CASSLEQVNTGELFF. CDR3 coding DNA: TGCGCCAGCAGCTTGGAACAGGTCAACACCGGGGAGCTGTTTTTT.

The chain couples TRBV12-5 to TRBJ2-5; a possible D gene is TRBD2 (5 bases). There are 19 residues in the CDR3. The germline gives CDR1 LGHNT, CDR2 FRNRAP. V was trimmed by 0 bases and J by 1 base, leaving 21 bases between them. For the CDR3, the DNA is TGTGCTAGTGGTTTGGTACCATCTAAGTTCGGGGAACGCCAAGAGACCCAGTACTTC. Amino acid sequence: CASGLVPSKFGERQETQYF.

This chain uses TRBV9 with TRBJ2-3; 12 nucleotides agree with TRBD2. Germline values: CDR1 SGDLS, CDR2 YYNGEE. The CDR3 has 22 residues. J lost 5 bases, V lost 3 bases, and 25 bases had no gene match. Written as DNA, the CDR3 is TGTGCCAGCAGCGGAACCTCTATCGGGTCTTCTCTAGCGGGAGGGCCTGGAGATACGCAGTATTTT. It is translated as CASSGTSIGSSLAGGPGDTQYF.

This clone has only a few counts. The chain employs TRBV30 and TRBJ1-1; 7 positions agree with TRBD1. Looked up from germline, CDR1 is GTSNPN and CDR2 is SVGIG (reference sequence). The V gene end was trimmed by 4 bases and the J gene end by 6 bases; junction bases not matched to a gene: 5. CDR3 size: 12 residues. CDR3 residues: CAWTRQGAEAFF. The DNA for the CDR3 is TGTGCCTGGACTAGACAGGGAGCTGAAGCTTTCTTT. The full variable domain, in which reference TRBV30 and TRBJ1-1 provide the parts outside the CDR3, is SQTIHQWPATLVQPVGSPLSLECTVEGTSNPNLYWYRQAAGRGLQLLFYSVGIGQISSEVPQNLSASRPQDRQFILSSKKLLLSDSGFYLCAWTRQGAEAFFGQGTRLTVV.